A selection of T cell receptor beta chains follows, all from one sample in a study of blood T cell repertoires in COVID-19. This table comes from immunoSEQ multiplex PCR, and its TCRdb copy is limited to in-frame clones, with some not included. The sample carries 250,000 to 300,000 clones, around 87% recorded once. The sequenced sample was peripheral blood. The receptors shown here come from a woman in her sixties or seventies with COVID-19, enrolled during active disease. Both conserved end residues are part of each CDR3. The D gene is left open where the match is weak. Part of the rows lack a size; the others show once, few, many or a class for expanded clones.

TRBV9	.	TRBJ2-7	.	CASSVPGSYEQYF	TGTGCCAGCAGCGTTCCGGGATCCTACGAGCAGTACTTC
TRBV7-7	.	TRBJ2-1	once	CASSPRELYEQFF	TGTGCCAGCAGCCCTCGGGAACTCTATGAGCAGTTCTTC
TRBV30	TRBD1	TRBJ2-7	.	CAWSWDSYYEQYF	TGTGCCTGGAGTTGGGACAGTTACTACGAACAGTACTTC
TRBV2	TRBD1	TRBJ2-1	.	CASRGTGGSGINEQFF	TGTGCCAGCAGAGGGACAGGGGGGTCTGGTATCAATGAGCAGTTCTTC
TRBV19	.	TRBJ2-2	few	CASSTDPLVATPGELFF	TGTGCCAGTAGTACAGACCCTTTGGTAGCGACCCCCGGGGAGCTGTTTTTT
TRBV28	.	TRBJ2-3	.	CASRGPLGGNTQYF	TGTGCCAGCAGAGGACCTCTAGGGGGAAATACGCAGTATTTT
TRBV2	.	TRBJ2-5	.	CASVRSGRGTQYF	TGTGCCAGCGTTCGAAGTGGTCGGGGAACCCAGTACTTC
TRBV15	TRBD2	TRBJ2-5	.	CATSKGLAGRTQYF	TGTGCCACCAGCAAGGGACTAGCGGGGAGGACCCAGTACTTC
TRBV24-1	.	TRBJ1-3	.	CATSDSGTRSGNTIYF	TGTGCCACCAGTGATTCCGGGACACGCTCTGGAAACACCATATATTTT
TRBV19	TRBD2	TRBJ2-3	.	CASSTTGTSGLRDTQYF	TGTGCCAGTAGTACGACCGGGACTAGCGGGCTTCGGGATACGCAGTATTTT
TRBV19	.	TRBJ2-6	.	CASSPGANSGANVLTF	TGTGCCAGTAGCCCAGGGGCAAACTCTGGGGCCAACGTCCTGACTTTC
TRBV28	.	TRBJ1-4	once	CAISPGGLGTNEKLFF	TGTGCCATCAGTCCCGGGGGGCTCGGGACTAATGAAAAACTGTTTTTT
TRBV6-5	TRBD1	TRBJ1-5	.	CASSYSGQMNQPQHF	TGTGCCAGCAGTTACTCGGGACAGATGAATCAGCCCCAGCATTTT
TRBV5-1	TRBD1	TRBJ2-5	.	CASARDRGGETQYF	TGCGCCAGCGCCCGGGACAGGGGAGGAGAGACCCAGTACTTC
TRBV5-6	TRBD1	TRBJ2-3	.	CASSSRGRGLSDTQYF	TGTGCCAGCAGCTCTCGGGGCAGGGGGCTTTCGGATACGCAGTATTTT
TRBV7-3	.	TRBJ1-1	.	CASSLVAGNTEAFF	TGTGCCAGCAGCTTAGTAGCGGGGAACACTGAAGCTTTCTTT
TRBV5-1	.	TRBJ1-1	.	CASSLDTYTEAFF	TGCGCCAGCAGCTTGGACACATACACTGAAGCTTTCTTT
TRBV10-3	.	TRBJ1-2	few	CAISESRYGYTF	TGTGCCATCAGTGAGTCACGGTATGGCTACACCTTC
TRBV2	TRBD1	TRBJ2-1	.	CASRSDRVRYNEQFF	TGTGCCAGCAGATCGGACAGGGTCCGCTACAATGAGCAGTTCTTC
TRBV5-1	TRBD2	TRBJ2-3	.	CASSLGTSGTDTQYF	TGCGCCAGCAGCTTAGGGACTAGCGGCACAGATACGCAGTATTTT
TRBV9	TRBD2	TRBJ2-7	.	CASSPGGGSYEQYF	TGTGCCAGCAGCCCCGGGGGGGGATCCTACGAGCAGTACTTC
TRBV6-1	.	TRBJ2-1	.	CASSEAGGGRSNEQFF	TGTGCCAGCAGTGAAGCGGGAGGGGGGAGGAGCAATGAGCAGTTCTTC
TRBV28	TRBD2	TRBJ2-5	few	CAISSREGRGEETQYF	TGTGCCATCTCCTCCCGGGAGGGGAGGGGGGAAGAGACCCAGTACTTC
TRBV19	.	TRBJ2-7	.	CASSMELASPFEQYF	TGTGCCAGTAGTATGGAGCTAGCGTCACCCTTCGAGCAGTACTTC
TRBV7-9	TRBD1	TRBJ2-2	.	CASSLDGTGTGELFF	TGTGCCAGCAGCTTAGATGGGACAGGGACCGGGGAGCTGTTTTTT
TRBV27	TRBD1	TRBJ1-2	.	CASSFRGQGVSYTF	TGTGCCAGCAGTTTTCGGGGACAGGGGGTGAGTTACACCTTC
TRBV12-3/TRBV12-4	.	TRBJ2-7	.	CASTLRGEQYF	TGTGCCAGCACCCTTAGGGGCGAGCAGTACTTC
TRBV10-1	TRBD2	TRBJ2-3	.	CASRLTPPAGASTDTQYF	TGCGCCAGCAGGTTGACCCCTCCAGCGGGAGCTAGCACAGATACGCAGTATTTT
TRBV9	TRBD2	TRBJ2-2	once	CASSGRAGGPPGELFF	TGTGCCAGCAGCGGTCGAGCGGGAGGGCCCCCCGGGGAGCTGTTTTTT
TRBV5-1	.	TRBJ1-3	.	CASSWTRGLAGNTIYF	TGCGCCAGCAGCTGGACCCGGGGACTGGCAGGGAACACCATATATTTT
TRBV6-5	.	TRBJ1-5	few	CASRATRYSNQPQHF	TGTGCCAGCAGAGCCACCCGTTATAGCAATCAGCCCCAGCATTTT
TRBV3-1/TRBV3-2	TRBD1	TRBJ2-7	.	CASSQVQGGPYEQYF	TGTGCCAGCAGCCAAGTACAGGGGGGCCCCTACGAGCAGTACTTC
TRBV28	TRBD1	TRBJ1-1	once	CASSTPGQGANTEAFF	TGTGCCAGCAGTACCCCGGGACAGGGGGCGAACACTGAAGCTTTCTTT
TRBV7-9	.	TRBJ1-1	few	CASSLDGLKNTEAFF	TGTGCCAGCAGCTTAGATGGGCTAAAGAACACTGAAGCTTTCTTT
TRBV9	TRBD1	TRBJ2-7	.	CASSSRPGQGYEQYF	TGTGCCAGCAGCTCACGCCCGGGACAGGGCTACGAGCAGTACTTC
TRBV5-1	TRBD2	TRBJ2-5	.	CASSLAWLAGVGETQYF	TGCGCCAGCAGCTTGGCCTGGCTAGCGGGAGTGGGAGAGACCCAGTACTTC
TRBV4-1	.	TRBJ2-5	.	CASSQAQLDQETQYF	TGCGCCAGCAGCCAGGCGCAACTAGACCAAGAGACCCAGTACTTC
TRBV5-6	TRBD2	TRBJ2-1	.	CASSLVAGRAHEQFF	TGTGCCAGCAGCTTGGTAGCGGGGCGGGCTCATGAGCAGTTCTTC
TRBV6-6	.	TRBJ1-5	.	CASSFRRPGQPQHF	TGTGCCAGCAGTTTTCGGAGGCCAGGTCAGCCCCAGCATTTT
TRBV28	TRBD1	TRBJ1-3	.	CASSPEDRVGNTIYF	TGTGCCAGCAGTCCAGAGGACAGGGTAGGAAACACCATATATTTT
TRBV7-9	TRBD1	TRBJ2-7	.	CASSSPDRGRGQYF	TGTGCCAGCAGCTCCCCGGACAGGGGGCGCGGGCAGTACTTC
TRBV9	.	TRBJ2-3	few	CASSVGLELTDTQYF	TGTGCCAGCAGCGTAGGACTAGAACTTACAGATACGCAGTATTTT
TRBV6-1	.	TRBJ1-6	.	CASSEKGENSPLHF	TGTGCCAGCAGTGAAAAGGGGGAAAATTCACCCCTCCACTTT
TRBV28	TRBD2	TRBJ2-4	.	CASSFRSRTSGKLAKNIQYF	TGTGCCAGCAGTTTCCGGTCGAGGACTAGCGGAAAACTAGCCAAAAACATTCAGTACTTC
TRBV25-1	TRBD2	TRBJ2-2	.	CASSSRTSGRGGELFF	TGTGCCAGCAGTTCCCGGACTAGCGGGAGAGGCGGGGAGCTGTTTTTT
TRBV19	.	TRBJ1-1	.	CASSIQARQNTEAFF	TGTGCCAGTAGTATTCAAGCCAGGCAGAACACTGAAGCTTTCTTT
TRBV29-1	.	TRBJ2-7	.	CSVSGQTYEQYF	TGCAGCGTTAGCGGACAGACCTACGAGCAGTACTTC
TRBV7-2	.	TRBJ2-5	.	CASSLGSTQYF	TGTGCCAGCAGCTTAGGCAGTACCCAGTACTTC
TRBV7-9	TRBD1	TRBJ2-7	.	CASSPRQGRTYEQYF	TGTGCCAGCAGCCCTAGACAGGGAAGGACCTACGAGCAGTACTTC
TRBV30	TRBD1	TRBJ2-7	.	CAWSRPGTGAYEQYF	TGTGCCTGGAGTCGTCCCGGGACAGGGGCCTACGAGCAGTACTTC
TRBV19	.	TRBJ1-3	.	CASSIAGIGNTIYF	TGTGCCAGTAGTATAGCGGGTATCGGAAACACCATATATTTT